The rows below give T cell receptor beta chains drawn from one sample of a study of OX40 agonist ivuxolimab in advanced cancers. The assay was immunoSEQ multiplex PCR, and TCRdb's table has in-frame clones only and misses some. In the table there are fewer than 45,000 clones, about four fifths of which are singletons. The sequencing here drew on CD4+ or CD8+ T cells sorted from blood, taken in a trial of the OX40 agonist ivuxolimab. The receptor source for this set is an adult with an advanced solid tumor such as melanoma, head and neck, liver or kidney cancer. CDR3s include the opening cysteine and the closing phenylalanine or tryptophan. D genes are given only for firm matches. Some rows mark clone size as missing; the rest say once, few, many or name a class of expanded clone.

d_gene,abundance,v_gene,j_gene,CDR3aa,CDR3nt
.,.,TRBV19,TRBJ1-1,CASNLQGGGTEAFF,TGTGCCAGTAACCTACAGGGTGGCGGCACTGAAGCTTTCTTT
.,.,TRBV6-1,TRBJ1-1,CASSEFTPQNTEAFF,TGTGCCAGCAGTGAGTTTACACCACAGAACACTGAAGCTTTCTTT
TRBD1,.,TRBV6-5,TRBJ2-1,CASGRQGYNEQFF,TGTGCCAGCGGCCGACAGGGCTACAATGAGCAGTTCTTC
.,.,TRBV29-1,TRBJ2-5,CSVDGGETQYF,TGCAGCGTTGACGGAGGGGAGACCCAGTACTTC
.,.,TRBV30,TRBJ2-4,CAWTEVGTQARYF,TGTGCCTGGACCGAGGTCGGGACACAAGCCCGGTACTTC
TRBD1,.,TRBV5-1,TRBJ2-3,CASSLGRGLSTDTQYF,TGCGCCAGCAGCTTGGGTAGGGGGCTCAGCACAGATACGCAGTATTTT
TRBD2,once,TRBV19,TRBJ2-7,CASRGTSGYSSYEQYF,TGTGCCAGTAGGGGAACTAGCGGTTATAGCTCCTACGAGCAGTACTTC
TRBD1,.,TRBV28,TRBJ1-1,CASSVGTVNTEAFF,TGTGCCAGCAGCGTCGGGACAGTGAACACTGAAGCTTTCTTT
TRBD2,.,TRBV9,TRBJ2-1,CASSPMTSGDNEQFF,TGTGCCAGCAGCCCTATGACTAGCGGGGACAATGAGCAGTTCTTC
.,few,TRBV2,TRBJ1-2,CASSEDSSRGGYTF,TGTGCCAGCAGTGAAGACAGCTCACGGGGTGGCTACACCTTC
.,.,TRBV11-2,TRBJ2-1,CASSLGRQFSREQFF,TGTGCCAGCAGCCTAGGGAGACAGTTCTCCCGTGAGCAGTTCTTC
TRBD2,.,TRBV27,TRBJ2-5,CASSTRTSGDQETQYF,TGTGCCAGCAGTACCCGGACTAGCGGGGATCAAGAGACCCAGTACTTC
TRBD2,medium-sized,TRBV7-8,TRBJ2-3,CASSSPGLAVPRTQYF,TGTGCCAGCAGCTCTCCGGGACTAGCGGTCCCGCGTACGCAGTATTTT
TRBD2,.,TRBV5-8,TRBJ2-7,CASSLTGGGLGYEQYF,TGTGCCAGCAGCCTTACGGGCGGGGGGCTTGGCTACGAGCAGTACTTC
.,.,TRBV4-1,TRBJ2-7,CASSQPRSGAYEQYF,TGCGCCAGCAGCCAACCCCGTAGCGGAGCCTACGAGCAGTACTTC
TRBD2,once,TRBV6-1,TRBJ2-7,CASSRTRSYEQYF,TGTGCCAGCAGTCGGACTAGGTCCTACGAGCAGTACTTC
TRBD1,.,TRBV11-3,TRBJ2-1,CASSAEGTGVYNEQFF,TGTGCCAGCAGCGCCGAGGGGACAGGGGTCTACAATGAGCAGTTCTTC
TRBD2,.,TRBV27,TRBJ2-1,CASSLSGGVFEQFF,TGTGCCAGCAGTTTAAGCGGGGGGGTTTTTGAGCAGTTCTTC
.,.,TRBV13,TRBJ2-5,CASSLVADEGQETQYF,TGTGCCAGCAGCTTAGTAGCCGACGAGGGACAAGAGACCCAGTACTTC
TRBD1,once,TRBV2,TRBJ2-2,CASSRDSTGELFF,TGTGCCAGCAGCAGGGACAGCACCGGGGAGCTGTTTTTT
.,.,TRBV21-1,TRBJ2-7,CASSPRGRALRSYEQYF,TGTGCCAGCAGCCCCCGCGGAAGGGCTCTCCGATCCTACGAGCAGTACTTC
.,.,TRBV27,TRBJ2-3,CASSPRIRSTDTQYF,TGTGCCAGCAGTCCCCGGATTCGAAGCACAGATACGCAGTATTTT
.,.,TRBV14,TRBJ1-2,CASSQDLSFANYGYTF,TGTGCCAGCAGCCAAGACTTGTCTTTTGCTAACTATGGCTACACCTTC
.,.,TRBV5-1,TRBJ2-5,CASRSLGIQGTQYF,TGCGCCAGCAGATCACTCGGGATACAGGGGACCCAGTACTTC
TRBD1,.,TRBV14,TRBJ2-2,CASSRSPGQYSGELFF,TGTGCCAGCAGCCGGTCCCCGGGACAGTACAGCGGGGAGCTGTTTTTT
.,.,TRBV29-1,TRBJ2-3,CSVDSPSTDTQYF,TGCAGCGTTGATTCGCCGAGCACAGATACGCAGTATTTT
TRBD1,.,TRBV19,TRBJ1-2,CASSTSSRGAGTAYGYTF,TGTGCCAGTAGTACCTCGAGTCGGGGGGCCGGGACAGCCTATGGCTACACCTTC
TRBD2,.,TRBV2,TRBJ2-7,CASRFDSSPSGGSYEQYF,TGTGCCAGCAGATTCGATTCAAGCCCTAGCGGGGGTTCCTACGAGCAGTACTTC
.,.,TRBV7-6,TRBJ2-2,CASSSIRGGPGELFF,TGTGCCAGCAGCTCAATAAGGGGAGGTCCCGGGGAGCTGTTTTTT
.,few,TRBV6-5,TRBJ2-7,CASGGTPPDEQYF,TGTGCCAGCGGAGGGACACCCCCGGACGAGCAGTACTTC
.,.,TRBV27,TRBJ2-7,CASSLSVASYEQYF,TGTGCCAGCAGTTTAAGCGTGGCTTCCTACGAGCAGTACTTC
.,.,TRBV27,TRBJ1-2,CASGVTVNYGYTF,TGTGCCAGCGGGGTTACTGTTAACTATGGCTACACCTTC
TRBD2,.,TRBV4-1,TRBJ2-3,CASSFPSQGLAGDTQYF,TGCGCCAGCAGCTTCCCCTCCCAGGGACTAGCGGGAGATACGCAGTATTTT
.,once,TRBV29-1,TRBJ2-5,CSVGGGGFQETQYF,TGCAGCGTGGGGGGCGGGGGCTTCCAAGAGACCCAGTACTTC
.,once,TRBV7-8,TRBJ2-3,CASSLGDTSTDTQYF,TGTGCCAGCAGCTTAGGAGATACTAGCACAGATACGCAGTATTTT
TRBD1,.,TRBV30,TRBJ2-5,CAWSVGDRGETQYF,TGTGCCTGGAGTGTAGGGGACAGGGGTGAGACCCAGTACTTC
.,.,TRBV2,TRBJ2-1,CASSEALIWGNEQFF,TGTGCCAGCAGTGAAGCGCTTATCTGGGGGAATGAGCAGTTCTTC
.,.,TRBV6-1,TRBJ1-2,CASSDRDPPGYTF,TGTGCCAGCAGTGACCGGGACCCCCCTGGCTACACCTTC
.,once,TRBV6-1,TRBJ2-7,CASSPLYEQYF,TGTGCCAGCAGTCCGCTCTACGAGCAGTACTTC
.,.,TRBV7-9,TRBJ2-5,CASSPRGAQETQYF,TGTGCCAGCAGCCCCCGGGGGGCCCAAGAGACCCAGTACTTC
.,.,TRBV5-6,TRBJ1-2,CASSPGENYGYTF,TGTGCCAGCAGCCCCGGGGAGAACTATGGCTACACCTTC